This T cell receptor beta chain was identified during a study of technical replicates of blood from several donors. CDR3 size: 12 residues. The ends were cut back, 1 base at V and 6 bases at J, with 6 bases in the middle. Germline CDR1 reads LGHNA; CDR2 reads YNFKEQ. Using immunoSEQ multiplex PCR, the repertoire was profiled, and TCRdb retains in-frame clones only, with some absent. The sample yields tens of thousands of clones, approximately 98% seen once. This TCR was recovered from a human donor in good health. Sequenced: T cells isolated from PBMCs. This chain joins TRBV4-2 and TRBJ1-2; weak D call: TRBD1 (5 bases). In DNA form, the CDR3 reads TGTGCCAGCAGCCAAGCAGGGAATGGCTACACCTTC. Translation gives CASSQAGNGYTF.